Sequencing of this TCR beta chain was carried out in a study of blood T cell repertoires in COVID-19. Across the whole study: PBMCs, B-cell-depleted T cells, or T cells provided the cDNA or gDNA that made up the material.

Germline CDR1 and CDR2: KGHDR and SFDVKD. CDR3 length: 17 residues. Trimming removed 4 bases from V and 4 bases from J; junction bases left unmatched: 7. The count of this clone is one. Produced via immunoSEQ multiplex PCR; TCRdb's table is partial and in-frame only. The sample records roughly 160,000 clones, 88% being singletons. This sequence was found in a man over 45 who had recovered from COVID-19. Sequencing was done on a sample of peripheral blood. The chain uses TRBV24-1 and TRBJ2-1; 12 nucleotides align to TRBD2. The CDR3 DNA follows: TGTGCCACCAGTGACCATGGGACTAGCGGGTTTTACAATGAGCAGTTCTTC. Protein sequence: CATSDHGTSGFYNEQFF.